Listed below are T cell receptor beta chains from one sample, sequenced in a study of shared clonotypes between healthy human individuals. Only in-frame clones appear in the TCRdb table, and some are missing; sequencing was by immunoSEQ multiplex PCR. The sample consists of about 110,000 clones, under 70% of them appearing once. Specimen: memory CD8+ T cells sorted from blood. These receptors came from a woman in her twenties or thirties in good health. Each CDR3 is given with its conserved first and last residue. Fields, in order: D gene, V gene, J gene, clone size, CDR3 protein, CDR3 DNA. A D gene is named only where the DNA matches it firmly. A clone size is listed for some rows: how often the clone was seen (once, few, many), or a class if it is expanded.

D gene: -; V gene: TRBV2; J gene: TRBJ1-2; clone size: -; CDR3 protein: CASSPGGIQGYTF; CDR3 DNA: TGTGCCAGCAGCCCGGGTGGCATCCAGGGCTACACCTTC
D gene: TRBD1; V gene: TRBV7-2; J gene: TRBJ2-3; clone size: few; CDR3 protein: CASSLTGGQADTQYF; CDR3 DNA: TGTGCCAGCAGCTTGACAGGGGGTCAGGCAGATACGCAGTATTTT
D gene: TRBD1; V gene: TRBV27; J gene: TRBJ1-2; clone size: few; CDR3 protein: CASSLSRGGADGYTF; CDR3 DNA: TGTGCCAGCAGTTTATCAAGAGGGGGCGCGGATGGCTACACCTTC
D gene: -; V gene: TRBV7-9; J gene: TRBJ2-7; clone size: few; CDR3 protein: CASSLRSYEQYF; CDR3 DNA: TGTGCCAGCAGCTTACGCTCCTACGAGCAGTACTTC
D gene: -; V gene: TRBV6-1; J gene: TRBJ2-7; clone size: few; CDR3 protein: CASSVEESSSYEQYF; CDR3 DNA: TGTGCCAGCAGTGTGGAAGAGTCCTCTTCCTACGAGCAGTACTTC
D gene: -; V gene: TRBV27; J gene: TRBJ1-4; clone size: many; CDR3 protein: CASSLLSGREGEKLFF; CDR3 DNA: TGTGCCAGCAGTTTATTGTCAGGGCGAGAAGGAGAAAAACTGTTTTTT
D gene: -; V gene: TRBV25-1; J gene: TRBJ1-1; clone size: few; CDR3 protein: CASSEESSSRGNTEAFF; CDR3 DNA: TGTGCCAGCAGTGAAGAAAGCTCGAGTAGGGGGAACACTGAAGCTTTCTTT
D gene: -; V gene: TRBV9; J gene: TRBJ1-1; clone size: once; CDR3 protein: CASSASTGLTEAFF; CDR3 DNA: TGTGCCAGCAGCGCCAGCACAGGGCTGACTGAAGCTTTCTTT
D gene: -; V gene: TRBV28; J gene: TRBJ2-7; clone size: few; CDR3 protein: CASTLHRGYEQYF; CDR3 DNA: TGTGCCAGCACCCTGCACCGCGGGTACGAGCAGTACTTC
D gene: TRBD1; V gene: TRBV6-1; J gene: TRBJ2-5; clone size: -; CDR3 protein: CASSEWQGATETQYF; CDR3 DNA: TGTGCCAGCAGTGAGTGGCAGGGGGCCACGGAGACCCAGTACTTC
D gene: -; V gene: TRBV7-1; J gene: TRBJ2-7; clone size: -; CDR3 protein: CASSSGTVAYEQYF; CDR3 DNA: TGTGCCAGCAGCTCGGGGACGGTGGCCTACGAGCAGTACTTC
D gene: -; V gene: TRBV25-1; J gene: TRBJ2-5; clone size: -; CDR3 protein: CATRGSRETQYF; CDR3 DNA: TGTGCCACTAGGGGGTCAAGAGAGACCCAGTACTTC
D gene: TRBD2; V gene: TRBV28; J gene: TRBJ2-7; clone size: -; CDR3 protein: CASSSLAGGVSYEQYF; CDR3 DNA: TGTGCCAGCAGTTCACTAGCGGGGGGGGTCTCCTACGAGCAGTACTTC
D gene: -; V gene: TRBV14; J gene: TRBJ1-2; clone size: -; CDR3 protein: CASSQDGVSYGYTF; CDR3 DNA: TGTGCCAGCAGCCAAGACGGGGTGTCCTATGGCTACACCTTC
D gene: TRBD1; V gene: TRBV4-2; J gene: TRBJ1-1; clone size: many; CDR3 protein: CASSPGQGWNTEAFF; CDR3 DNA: TGTGCCAGCAGCCCAGGACAGGGATGGAACACTGAAGCTTTCTTT
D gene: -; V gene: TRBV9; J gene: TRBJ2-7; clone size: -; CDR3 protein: CASSALGGEQYF; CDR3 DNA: TGTGCCAGCAGCGCCTTAGGAGGGGAGCAGTACTTC
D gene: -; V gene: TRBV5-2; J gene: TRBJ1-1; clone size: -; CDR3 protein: CASSASTENTEAFF; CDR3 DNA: TGTGCCAGCAGCGCCTCGACAGAGAACACTGAAGCTTTCTTT
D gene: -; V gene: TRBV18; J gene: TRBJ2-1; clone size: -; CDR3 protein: CASSPRGSEENNEQFF; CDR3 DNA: TGTGCCAGCTCACCCCGGGGCTCCGAGGAGAACAATGAGCAGTTCTTC
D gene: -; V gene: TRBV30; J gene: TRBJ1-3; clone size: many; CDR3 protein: CAWSRGGSGNTIYF; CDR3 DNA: TGTGCCTGGAGCCGAGGGGGCTCTGGAAACACCATATATTTT
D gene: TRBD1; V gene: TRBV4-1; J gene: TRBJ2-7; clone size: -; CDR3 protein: CASSQDVRDRGRLEQYF; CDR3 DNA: TGCGCCAGCAGCCAAGATGTTCGGGACAGGGGGCGATTGGAGCAGTACTTC
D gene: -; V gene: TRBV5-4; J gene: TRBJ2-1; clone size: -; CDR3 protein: CASSLGPFGEQFF; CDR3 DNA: TGTGCCAGCAGCTTAGGGCCGTTCGGTGAGCAGTTCTTC
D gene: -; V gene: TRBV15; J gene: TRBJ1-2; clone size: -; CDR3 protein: CATSRVTLDRNYGYTF; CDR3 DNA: TGTGCCACCAGCAGAGTAACCCTAGACAGAAACTATGGCTACACCTTC
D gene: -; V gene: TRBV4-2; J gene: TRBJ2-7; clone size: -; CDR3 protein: CASSQEPTASYEQYF; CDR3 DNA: TGTGCCAGCAGCCAAGAGCCCACAGCGTCCTACGAGCAGTACTTC
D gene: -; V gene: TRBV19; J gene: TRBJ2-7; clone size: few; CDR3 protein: CASSISAGADYEQYF; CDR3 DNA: TGTGCCAGTAGTATATCGGCAGGGGCGGACTACGAGCAGTACTTC
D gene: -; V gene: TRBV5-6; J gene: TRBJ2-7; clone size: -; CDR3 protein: CASSFGVSYEQYF; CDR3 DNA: TGTGCCAGCAGCTTTGGGGTCTCCTACGAGCAGTACTTC
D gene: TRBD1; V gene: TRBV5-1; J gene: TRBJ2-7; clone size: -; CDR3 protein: CASSIYGTGGNEQYF; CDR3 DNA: TGCGCCAGCAGCATTTACGGGACAGGGGGCAACGAGCAGTACTTC
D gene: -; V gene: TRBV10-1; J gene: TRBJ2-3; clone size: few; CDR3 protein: CASSRDFGTDTQYF; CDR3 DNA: TGCGCCAGCAGTCGGGATTTTGGGACAGATACGCAGTATTTT
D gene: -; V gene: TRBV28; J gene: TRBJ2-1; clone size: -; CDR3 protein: CASNTYNEQFF; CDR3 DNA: TGTGCCAGCAACACTTACAATGAGCAGTTCTTC
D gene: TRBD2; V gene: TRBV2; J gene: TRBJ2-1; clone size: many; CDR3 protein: CASKTSAHNEQFF; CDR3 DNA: TGTGCCAGCAAGACTAGCGCCCACAATGAGCAGTTCTTC
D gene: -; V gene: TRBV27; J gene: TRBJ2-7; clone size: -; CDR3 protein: CASSPQVRLDTGSFSSYEQYF; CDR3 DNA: TGTGCCAGCAGTCCCCAGGTACGGCTCGATACAGGGTCGTTTAGCTCCTACGAGCAGTACTTC
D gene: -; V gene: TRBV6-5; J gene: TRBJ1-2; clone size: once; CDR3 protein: CASSYAPGVEDGYTF; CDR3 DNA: TGTGCCAGCAGTTATGCACCAGGGGTGGAGGATGGCTACACCTTC
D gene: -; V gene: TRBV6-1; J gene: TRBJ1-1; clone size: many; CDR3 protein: CASSGRENTEAFF; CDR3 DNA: TGTGCCAGCTCGGGCAGGGAGAACACTGAAGCTTTCTTT
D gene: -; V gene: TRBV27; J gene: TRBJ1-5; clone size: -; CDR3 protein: CASSQARDSNQPQHF; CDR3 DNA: TGTGCCAGCAGTCAGGCCAGGGATAGCAATCAGCCCCAGCATTTT
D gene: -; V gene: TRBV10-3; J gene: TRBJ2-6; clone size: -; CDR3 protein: CAISESTWANVLTF; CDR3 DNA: TGTGCCATCAGTGAGTCGACTTGGGCCAACGTCCTGACTTTC
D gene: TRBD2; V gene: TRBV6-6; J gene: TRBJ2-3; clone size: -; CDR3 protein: CASSNLLAGGTDTQYF; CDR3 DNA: TGTGCCAGCAGTAACCTCCTAGCGGGAGGCACAGATACGCAGTATTTT
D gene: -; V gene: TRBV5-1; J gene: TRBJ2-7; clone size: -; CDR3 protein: CASRFRQGLGEQYF; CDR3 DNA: TGCGCCAGCAGATTCCGACAGGGACTAGGGGAGCAGTACTTC
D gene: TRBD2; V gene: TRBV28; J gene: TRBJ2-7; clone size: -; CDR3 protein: CASSFRLAGAEQYF; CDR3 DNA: TGTGCCAGCAGTTTCCGACTAGCGGGAGCCGAGCAGTACTTC
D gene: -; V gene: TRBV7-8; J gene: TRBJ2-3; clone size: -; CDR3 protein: CASSPLRGRHPDTQYF; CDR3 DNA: TGTGCCAGCAGCCCTCTCCGGGGGAGGCACCCAGATACGCAGTATTTT
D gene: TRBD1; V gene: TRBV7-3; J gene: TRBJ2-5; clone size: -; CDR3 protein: CASSLQGQVMETQYF; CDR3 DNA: TGTGCCAGCAGCTTGCAGGGACAGGTGATGGAGACCCAGTACTTC
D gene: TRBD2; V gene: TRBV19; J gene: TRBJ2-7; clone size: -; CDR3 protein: CASSIRLAGALSRLYF; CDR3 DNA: TGTGCCAGTAGTATAAGGCTAGCGGGAGCCCTCTCCCGTTTGTACTTC
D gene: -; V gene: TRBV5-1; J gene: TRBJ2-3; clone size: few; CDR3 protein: CASSLATISTDTQYF; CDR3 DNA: TGCGCCAGCAGCTTGGCAACTATTAGCACAGATACGCAGTATTTT
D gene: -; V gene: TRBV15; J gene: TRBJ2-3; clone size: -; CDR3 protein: CATSPKGGRIEDTQYF; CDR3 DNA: TGTGCCACCAGCCCTAAAGGGGGGAGAATTGAAGATACGCAGTATTTT
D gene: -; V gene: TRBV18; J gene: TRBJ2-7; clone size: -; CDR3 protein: CASSPARFSSYEQYF; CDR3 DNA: TGTGCCAGCTCACCAGCCAGGTTCTCCAGCTACGAGCAGTACTTC
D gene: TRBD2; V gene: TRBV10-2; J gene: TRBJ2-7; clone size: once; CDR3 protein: CASGAGGTPYEQYF; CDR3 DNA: TGCGCCAGCGGGGCCGGGGGGACTCCCTACGAGCAGTACTTC
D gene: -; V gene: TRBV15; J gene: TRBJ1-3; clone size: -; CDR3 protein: CATSRDLEDRNTIYF; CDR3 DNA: TGTGCCACCAGCAGAGATTTGGAGGACCGAAACACCATATATTTT
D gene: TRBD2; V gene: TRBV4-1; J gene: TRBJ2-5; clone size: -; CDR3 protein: CASSQAPSGSETQYF; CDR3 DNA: TGCGCCAGCAGCCAAGCCCCTAGCGGGAGTGAGACCCAGTACTTC
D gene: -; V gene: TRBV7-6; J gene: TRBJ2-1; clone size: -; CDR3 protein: CASAPFLKGLPSSYNEQFF; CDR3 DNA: TGTGCCAGCGCCCCGTTCCTGAAGGGACTTCCTAGCTCCTACAATGAGCAGTTCTTC
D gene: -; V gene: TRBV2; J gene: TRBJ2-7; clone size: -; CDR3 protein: CASSEGTYEQYF; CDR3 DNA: TGTGCCAGCAGTGAGGGGACCTACGAGCAGTACTTC
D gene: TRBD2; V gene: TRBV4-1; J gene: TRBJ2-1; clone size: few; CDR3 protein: CASTIPGLANEQFF; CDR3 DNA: TGCGCCAGCACCATACCGGGACTAGCAAATGAGCAGTTCTTC
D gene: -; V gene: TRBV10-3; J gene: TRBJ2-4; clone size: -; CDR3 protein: CAISEGTLKHRAKNIQYF; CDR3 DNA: TGTGCCATCAGTGAAGGGACACTTAAGCACCGAGCCAAAAACATTCAGTACTTC
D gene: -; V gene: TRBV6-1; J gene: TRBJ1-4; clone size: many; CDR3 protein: CASTPGPATNEKLFF; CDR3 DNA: TGTGCCAGCACCCCCGGGCCAGCAACTAATGAAAAACTGTTTTTT
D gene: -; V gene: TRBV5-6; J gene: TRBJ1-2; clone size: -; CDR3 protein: CASSLLGRTDNGYTF; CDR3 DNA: TGTGCCAGCAGCTTACTGGGACGGACCGATAATGGCTACACCTTC
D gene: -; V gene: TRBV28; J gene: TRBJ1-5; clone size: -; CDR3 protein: CASSLLAAAGGQPQHF; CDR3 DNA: TGTGCCAGCAGTTTATTGGCGGCGGCGGGGGGTCAGCCCCAGCATTTT
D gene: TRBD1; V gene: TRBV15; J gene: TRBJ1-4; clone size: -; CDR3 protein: CATSRDRQGAEKLFF; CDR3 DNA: TGTGCCACCAGCAGAGATCGGCAGGGGGCTGAGAAACTGTTTTTT